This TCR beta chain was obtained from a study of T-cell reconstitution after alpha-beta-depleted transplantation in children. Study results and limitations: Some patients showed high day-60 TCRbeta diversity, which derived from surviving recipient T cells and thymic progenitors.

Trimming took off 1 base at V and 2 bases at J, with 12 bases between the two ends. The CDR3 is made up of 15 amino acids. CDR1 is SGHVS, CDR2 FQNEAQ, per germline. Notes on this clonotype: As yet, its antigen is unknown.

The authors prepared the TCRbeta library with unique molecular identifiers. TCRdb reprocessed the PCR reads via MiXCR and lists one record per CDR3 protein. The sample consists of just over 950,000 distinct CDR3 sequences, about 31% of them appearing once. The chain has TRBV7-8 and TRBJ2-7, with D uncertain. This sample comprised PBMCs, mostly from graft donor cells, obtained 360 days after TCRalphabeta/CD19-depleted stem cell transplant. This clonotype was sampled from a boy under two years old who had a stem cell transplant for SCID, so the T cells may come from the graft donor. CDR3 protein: CASSLVTLGTYEQYF. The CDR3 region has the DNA TGTGCCAGCAGCTTAGTAACGTTAGGGACCTACGAGCAGTACTTC.